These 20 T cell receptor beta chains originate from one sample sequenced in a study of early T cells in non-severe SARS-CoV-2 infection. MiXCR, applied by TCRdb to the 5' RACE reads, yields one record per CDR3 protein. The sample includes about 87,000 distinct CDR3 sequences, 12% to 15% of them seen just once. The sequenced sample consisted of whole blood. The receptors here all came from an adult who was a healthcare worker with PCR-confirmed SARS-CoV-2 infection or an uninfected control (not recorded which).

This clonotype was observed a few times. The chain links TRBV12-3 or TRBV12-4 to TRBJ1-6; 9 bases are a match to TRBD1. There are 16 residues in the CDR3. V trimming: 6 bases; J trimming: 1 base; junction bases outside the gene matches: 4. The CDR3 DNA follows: TGTGCCAGCAGACCGGGACAGGGTTCCTATAATTCACCCCTCCACTTT. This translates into CASRPGQGSYNSPLHF.

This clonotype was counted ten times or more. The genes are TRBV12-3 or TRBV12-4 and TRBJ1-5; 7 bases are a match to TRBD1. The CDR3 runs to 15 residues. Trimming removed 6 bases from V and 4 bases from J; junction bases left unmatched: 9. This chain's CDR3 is CASRETGSANQPQHF. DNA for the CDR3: TGTGCCAGCAGGGAGACAGGGTCCGCGAATCAGCCCCAGCATTTT.

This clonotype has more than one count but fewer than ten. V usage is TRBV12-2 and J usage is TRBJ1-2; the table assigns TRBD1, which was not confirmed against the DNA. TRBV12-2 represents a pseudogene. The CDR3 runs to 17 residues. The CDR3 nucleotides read TGTGCAAGTCGCTTTACCCTTACAGTGTTCAGGGACTATGGCTACACCTTC. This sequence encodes CASRFTLTVFRDYGYTF.

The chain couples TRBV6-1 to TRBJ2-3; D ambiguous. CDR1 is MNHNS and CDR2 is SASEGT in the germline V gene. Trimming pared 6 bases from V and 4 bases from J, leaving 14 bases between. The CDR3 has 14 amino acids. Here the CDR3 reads CASSLLVSPDTQYF. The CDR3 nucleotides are TGTGCCAGCAGCTTACTGGTTAGTCCAGATACGCAGTATTTT.

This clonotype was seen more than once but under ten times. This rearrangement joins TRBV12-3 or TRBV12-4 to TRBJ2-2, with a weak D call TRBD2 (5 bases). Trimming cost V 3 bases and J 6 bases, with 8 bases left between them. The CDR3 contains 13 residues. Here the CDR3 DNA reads TGTGCCAGCAGTTTTGGAGCGGCCGGGGAGCTGTTTTTT. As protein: CASSFGAAGELFF.

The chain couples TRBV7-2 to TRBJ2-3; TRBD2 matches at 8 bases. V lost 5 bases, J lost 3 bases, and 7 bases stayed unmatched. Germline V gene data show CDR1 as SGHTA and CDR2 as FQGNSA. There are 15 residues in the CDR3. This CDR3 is CASSTLGGETDTQYF. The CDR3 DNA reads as TGTGCCAGCAGCACACTCGGGGGGGAAACAGATACGCAGTATTTT.

The CDR3 is CASTYGQGRNTEAFF. In DNA, the CDR3 is TGCGCCAGCACCTACGGACAGGGGAGAAACACTGAAGCTTTCTTT. This chain connects TRBV5-1 to TRBJ1-1; 9 nucleotides line up with TRBD1. This CDR3 is built from 15 residues. V was clipped by 6 bases and J by 2 bases; unmatched bases: 8. Germline values: CDR1 SGHRS, CDR2 YFSETQ.

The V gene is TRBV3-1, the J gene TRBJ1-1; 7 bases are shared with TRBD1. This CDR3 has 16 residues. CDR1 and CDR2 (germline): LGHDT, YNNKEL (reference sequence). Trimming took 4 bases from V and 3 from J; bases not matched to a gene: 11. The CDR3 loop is CASSPRFSGGDTEAFF. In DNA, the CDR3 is TGTGCCAGCAGCCCCCGTTTCTCAGGGGGGGACACTGAAGCTTTCTTT.

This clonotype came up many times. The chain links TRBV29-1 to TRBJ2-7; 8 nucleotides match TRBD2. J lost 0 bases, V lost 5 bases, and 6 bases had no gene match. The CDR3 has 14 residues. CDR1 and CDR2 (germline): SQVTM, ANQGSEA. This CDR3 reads CSVSGSGSSYEQYF. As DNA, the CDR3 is TGCAGCGTTTCAGGAAGCGGGAGCTCCTACGAGCAGTACTTC.

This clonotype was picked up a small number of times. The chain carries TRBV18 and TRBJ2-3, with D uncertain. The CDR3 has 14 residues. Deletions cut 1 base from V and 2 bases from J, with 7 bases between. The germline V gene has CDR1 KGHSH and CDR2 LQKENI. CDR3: CASSPRSYTDTQYF. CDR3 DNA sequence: TGTGCCAGCTCACCACGGTCCTACACAGATACGCAGTATTTT.

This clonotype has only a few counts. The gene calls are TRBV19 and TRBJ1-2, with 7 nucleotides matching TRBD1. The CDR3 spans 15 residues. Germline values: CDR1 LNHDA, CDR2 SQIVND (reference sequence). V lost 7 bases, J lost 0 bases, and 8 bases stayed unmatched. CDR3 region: CASMGGQAANYGYTF. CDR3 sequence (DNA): TGTGCCAGTATGGGTGGACAGGCGGCTAACTATGGCTACACCTTC.

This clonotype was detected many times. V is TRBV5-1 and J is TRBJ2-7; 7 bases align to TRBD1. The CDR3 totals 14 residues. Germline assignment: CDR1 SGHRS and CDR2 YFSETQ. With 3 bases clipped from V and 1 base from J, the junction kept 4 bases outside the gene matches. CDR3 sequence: CASSSRQGSYEQYF. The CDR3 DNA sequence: TGCGCCAGCAGCTCCCGACAGGGATCCTACGAGCAGTACTTC. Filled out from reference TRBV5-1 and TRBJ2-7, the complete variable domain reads KAGVTQTPRYLIKTRGQQVTLSCSPISGHRSVSWYQQTPGQGLQFLFEYFSETQRNKGNFPGRFSGRQFSNSRSEMNVSTLELGDSALYLCASSSRQGSYEQYFGPGTRLTVT.

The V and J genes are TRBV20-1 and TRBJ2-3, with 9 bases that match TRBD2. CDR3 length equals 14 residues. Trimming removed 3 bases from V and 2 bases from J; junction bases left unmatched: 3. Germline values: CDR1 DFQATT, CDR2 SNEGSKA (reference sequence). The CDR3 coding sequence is TGCAGTGCTAGGGCGGGGGGGATCACAGATACGCAGTATTTT. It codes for CSARAGGITDTQYF.

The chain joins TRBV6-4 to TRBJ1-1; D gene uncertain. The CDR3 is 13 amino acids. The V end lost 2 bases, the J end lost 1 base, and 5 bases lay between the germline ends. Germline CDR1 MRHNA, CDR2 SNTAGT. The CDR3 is CASSDGSNTEAFF. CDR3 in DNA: TGTGCCAGCAGTGACGGGTCGAACACTGAAGCTTTCTTT.

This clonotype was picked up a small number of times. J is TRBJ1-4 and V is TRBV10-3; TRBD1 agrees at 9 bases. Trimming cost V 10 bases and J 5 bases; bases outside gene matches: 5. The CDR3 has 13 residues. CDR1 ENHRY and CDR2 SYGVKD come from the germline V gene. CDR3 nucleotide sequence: TGTGCCAGCAGGGACAGGGAAAATGAAAAACTGTTTTTT. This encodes CASRDRENEKLFF.

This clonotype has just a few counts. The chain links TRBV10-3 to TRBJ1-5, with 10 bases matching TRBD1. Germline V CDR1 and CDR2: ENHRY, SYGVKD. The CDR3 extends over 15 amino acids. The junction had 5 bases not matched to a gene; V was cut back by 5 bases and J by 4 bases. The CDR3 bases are TGTGCCATCAGTTCCCCGGGACAGGGGAATCAGCCCCAGCATTTT. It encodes CAISSPGQGNQPQHF.

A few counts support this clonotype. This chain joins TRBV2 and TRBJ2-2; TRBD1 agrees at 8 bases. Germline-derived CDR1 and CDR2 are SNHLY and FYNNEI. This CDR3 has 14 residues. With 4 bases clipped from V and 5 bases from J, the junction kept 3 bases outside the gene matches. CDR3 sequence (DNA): TGTGCCAGCAGTGGGACAGGGTATACCGGGGAGCTGTTTTTT. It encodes CASSGTGYTGELFF.

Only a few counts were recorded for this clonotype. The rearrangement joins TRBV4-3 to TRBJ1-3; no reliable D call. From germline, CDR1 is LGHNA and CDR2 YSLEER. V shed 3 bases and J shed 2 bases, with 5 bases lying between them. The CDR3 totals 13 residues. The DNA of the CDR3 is TGCGCCAGCAGCCAGGACGCTGGAAACACCATATATTTT. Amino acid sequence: CASSQDAGNTIYF.

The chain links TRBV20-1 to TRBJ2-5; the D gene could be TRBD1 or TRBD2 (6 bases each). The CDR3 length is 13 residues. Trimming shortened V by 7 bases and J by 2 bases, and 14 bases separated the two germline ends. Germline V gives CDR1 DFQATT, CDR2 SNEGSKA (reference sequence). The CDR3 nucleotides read TGCAGTGGAAGGAGGGACATGCAAGAGACCCAGTACTTC. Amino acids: CSGRRDMQETQYF.

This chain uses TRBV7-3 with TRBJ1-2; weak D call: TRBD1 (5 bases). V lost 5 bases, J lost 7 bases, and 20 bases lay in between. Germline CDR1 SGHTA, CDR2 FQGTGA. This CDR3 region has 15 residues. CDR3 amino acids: CASSPMGDPFSGYTF. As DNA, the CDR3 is TGTGCCAGCAGCCCCATGGGGGACCCCTTCTCTGGCTACACCTTC.